This T cell receptor (beta chain) was sequenced in a study of blood T cell repertoires in COVID-19. Study details: There were acute and convalescent COVID-19 samples, and they came from the United States, Italy and Spain. PBMCs, B-cell-depleted T cells, or T cells were the source of the cDNA or gDNA that made up the material.

Germline loops: CDR1 SGDLS, CDR2 YYNGEE. V was clipped by 4 bases and J by 3 bases, with 10 bases between them. The CDR3 totals 13 residues. Original processing notes: Researchers report that nucleated cell counts were estimated from reference gene primer amplification. Profiling relied on immunoSEQ multiplex PCR, and the TCRdb table lists in-frame clones only, not all of them. V and J calls and clone size are given by that table; D and trimming were obtained from the DNA. Of 200,000 to 300,000 clones listed, approximately 87% are singletons. This chain joins TRBV9 and TRBJ1-1, with D maybe TRBD1 (5 bases). The sequenced material came from peripheral blood. This receptor was obtained from a woman in her forties or fifties with acute or convalescent COVID-19. CDR3 in amino acids: CASSPTGDTEAFF. DNA of the CDR3: TGTGCCAGCAGCCCCACGGGGGACACTGAAGCTTTCTTT.